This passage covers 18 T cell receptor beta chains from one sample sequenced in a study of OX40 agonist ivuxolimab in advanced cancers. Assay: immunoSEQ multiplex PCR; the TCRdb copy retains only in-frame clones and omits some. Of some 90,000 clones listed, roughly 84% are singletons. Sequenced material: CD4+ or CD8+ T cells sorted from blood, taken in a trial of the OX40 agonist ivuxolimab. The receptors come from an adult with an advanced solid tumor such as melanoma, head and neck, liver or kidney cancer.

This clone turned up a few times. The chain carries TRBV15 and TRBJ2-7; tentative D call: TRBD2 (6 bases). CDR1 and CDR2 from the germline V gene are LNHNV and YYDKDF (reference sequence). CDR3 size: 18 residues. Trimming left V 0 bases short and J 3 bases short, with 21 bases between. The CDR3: CATSRDINSGTSFYEQYF. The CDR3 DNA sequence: TGTGCCACCAGCAGAGATATTAATTCGGGGACTTCTTTCTACGAGCAGTACTTC.

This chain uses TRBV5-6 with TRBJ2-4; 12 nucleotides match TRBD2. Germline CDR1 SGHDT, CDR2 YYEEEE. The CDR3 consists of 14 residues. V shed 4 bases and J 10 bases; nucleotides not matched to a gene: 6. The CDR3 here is CASSLGLAGRIQYF. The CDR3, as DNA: TGTGCCAGCAGCCTAGGACTAGCGGGGAGGATTCAGTACTTC.

CDR3 nucleotide sequence: TGTGCCTGGAGCCCTGGACAGATCTACGAGCAGTACTTC. Translation gives CAWSPGQIYEQYF. The chain joins TRBV30 to TRBJ2-7; D may be TRBD1 (6 bases). Trimming left V 3 bases short and J 3 bases short, with 12 bases between. The CDR3 length is 13 residues. CDR1 GTSNPN and CDR2 SVGIG come from the germline V gene (reference sequence).

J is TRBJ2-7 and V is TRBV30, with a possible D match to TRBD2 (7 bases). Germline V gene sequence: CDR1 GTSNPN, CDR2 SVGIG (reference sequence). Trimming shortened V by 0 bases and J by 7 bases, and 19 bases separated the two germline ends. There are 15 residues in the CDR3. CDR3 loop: CAWSVTRGGAKEQYF. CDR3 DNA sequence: TGTGCCTGGAGTGTAACCCGTGGGGGGGCGAAGGAGCAGTACTTC.

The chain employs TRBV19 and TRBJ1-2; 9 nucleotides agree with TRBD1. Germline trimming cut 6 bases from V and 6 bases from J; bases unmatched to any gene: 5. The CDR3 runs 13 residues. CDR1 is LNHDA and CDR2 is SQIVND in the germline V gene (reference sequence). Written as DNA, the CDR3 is TGTGCCAGTAGGATACAGGGGGCGAATGGCTACACCTTC. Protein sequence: CASRIQGANGYTF.

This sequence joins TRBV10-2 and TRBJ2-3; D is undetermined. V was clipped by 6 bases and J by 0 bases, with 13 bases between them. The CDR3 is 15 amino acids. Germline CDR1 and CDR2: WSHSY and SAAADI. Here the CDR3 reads CASRPNPKSTDTQYF. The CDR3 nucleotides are TGCGCCAGCAGACCAAACCCCAAGAGCACAGATACGCAGTATTTT.

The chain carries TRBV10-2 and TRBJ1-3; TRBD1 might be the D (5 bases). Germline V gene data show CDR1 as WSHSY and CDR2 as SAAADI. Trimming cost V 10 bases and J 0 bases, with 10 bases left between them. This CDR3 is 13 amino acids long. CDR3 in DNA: TGCGCCACCCGGGACGGCTCTGGAAACACCATATATTTT. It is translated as CATRDGSGNTIYF.

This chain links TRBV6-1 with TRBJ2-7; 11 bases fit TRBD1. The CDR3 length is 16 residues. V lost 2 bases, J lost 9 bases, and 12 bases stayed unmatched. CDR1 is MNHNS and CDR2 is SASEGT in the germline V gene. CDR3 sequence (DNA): TGTGCCAGCAGTGAACGAGGACAGGGGGCGGTACGATGGCAGTACTTC. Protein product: CASSERGQGAVRWQYF.

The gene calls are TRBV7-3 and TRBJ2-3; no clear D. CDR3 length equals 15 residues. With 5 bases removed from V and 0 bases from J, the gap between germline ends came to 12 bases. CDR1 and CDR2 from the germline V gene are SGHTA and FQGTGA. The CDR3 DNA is TGTGCCAGCAGCGCAACTACTTCTAGCACAGATACGCAGTATTTT. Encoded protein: CASSATTSSTDTQYF.

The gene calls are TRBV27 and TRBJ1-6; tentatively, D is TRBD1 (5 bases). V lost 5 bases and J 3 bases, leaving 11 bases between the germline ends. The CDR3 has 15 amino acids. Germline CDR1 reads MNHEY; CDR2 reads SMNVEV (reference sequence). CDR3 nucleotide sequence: TGTGCCAGCAGTCCCTTGACAGACTATAATTCACCCCTCCACTTT. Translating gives CASSPLTDYNSPLHF.

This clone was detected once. The DNA for the CDR3 is TGTGCCAGTAGTTTTGGTCGGCAGAGGGAGCTGTTTTTT. Translation: CASSFGRQRELFF. The chain uses TRBV19 and TRBJ2-2; unclear D gene. CDR3 length equals 13 residues. V lost 5 bases to trimming and J lost 9 bases, with 13 bases between them. CDR1 and CDR2 (germline): LNHDA, SQIVND (reference sequence).

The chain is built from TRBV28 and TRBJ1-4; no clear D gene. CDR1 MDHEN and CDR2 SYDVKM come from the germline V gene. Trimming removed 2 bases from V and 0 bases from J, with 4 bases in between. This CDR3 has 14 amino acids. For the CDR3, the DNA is TGTGCCAGCAGTTTAAGCTCAACTAATGAAAAACTGTTTTTT. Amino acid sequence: CASSLSSTNEKLFF.

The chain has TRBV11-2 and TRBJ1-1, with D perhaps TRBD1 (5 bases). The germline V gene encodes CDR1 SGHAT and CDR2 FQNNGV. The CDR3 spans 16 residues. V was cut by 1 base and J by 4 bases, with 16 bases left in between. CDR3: CASSLVMGVRITEAFF. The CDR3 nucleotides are TGTGCCAGCAGCTTAGTTATGGGGGTACGGATCACTGAAGCTTTCTTT.

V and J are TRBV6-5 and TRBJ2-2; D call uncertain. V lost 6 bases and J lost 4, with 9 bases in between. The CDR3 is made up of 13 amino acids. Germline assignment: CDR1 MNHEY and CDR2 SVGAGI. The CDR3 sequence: CASSGYITGELFF. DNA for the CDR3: TGTGCCAGCAGCGGGTACATCACCGGGGAGCTGTTTTTT.

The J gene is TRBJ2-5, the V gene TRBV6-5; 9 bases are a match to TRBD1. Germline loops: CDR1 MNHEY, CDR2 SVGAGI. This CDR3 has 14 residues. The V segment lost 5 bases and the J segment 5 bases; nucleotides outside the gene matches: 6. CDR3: CASSPGQGYETQYF. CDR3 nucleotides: TGTGCCAGCAGTCCGGGACAGGGCTATGAGACCCAGTACTTC.

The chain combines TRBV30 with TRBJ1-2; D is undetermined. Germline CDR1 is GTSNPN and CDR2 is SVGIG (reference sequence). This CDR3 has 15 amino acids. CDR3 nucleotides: TGTGCATTCCCAACCCCCAGGTGGGGTAACTATGGCTACACCTTC. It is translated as CAFPTPRWGNYGYTF. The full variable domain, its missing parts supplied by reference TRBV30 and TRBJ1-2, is SQTIHQWPATLVQPVGSPLSLECTVEGTSNPNLYWYRQAAGRGLQLLFYSVGIGQISSEVPQNLSASRPQDRQFILSSKKLLLSDSGFYLCAFPTPRWGNYGYTFGSGTRLTVV.

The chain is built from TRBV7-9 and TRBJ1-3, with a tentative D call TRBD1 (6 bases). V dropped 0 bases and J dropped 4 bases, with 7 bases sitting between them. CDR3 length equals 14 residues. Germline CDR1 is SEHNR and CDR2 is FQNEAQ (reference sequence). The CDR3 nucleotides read TGTGCCAGCAGCTTAGCCGGGGGCGGAAACACCATATATTTT. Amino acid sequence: CASSLAGGGNTIYF.

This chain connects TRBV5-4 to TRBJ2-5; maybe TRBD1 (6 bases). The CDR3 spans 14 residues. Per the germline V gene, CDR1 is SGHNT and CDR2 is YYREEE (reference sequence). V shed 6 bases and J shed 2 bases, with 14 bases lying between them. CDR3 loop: CASKDLRGQETQYF. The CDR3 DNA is TGTGCCAGCAAGGACTTAAGGGGGCAAGAGACCCAGTACTTC.